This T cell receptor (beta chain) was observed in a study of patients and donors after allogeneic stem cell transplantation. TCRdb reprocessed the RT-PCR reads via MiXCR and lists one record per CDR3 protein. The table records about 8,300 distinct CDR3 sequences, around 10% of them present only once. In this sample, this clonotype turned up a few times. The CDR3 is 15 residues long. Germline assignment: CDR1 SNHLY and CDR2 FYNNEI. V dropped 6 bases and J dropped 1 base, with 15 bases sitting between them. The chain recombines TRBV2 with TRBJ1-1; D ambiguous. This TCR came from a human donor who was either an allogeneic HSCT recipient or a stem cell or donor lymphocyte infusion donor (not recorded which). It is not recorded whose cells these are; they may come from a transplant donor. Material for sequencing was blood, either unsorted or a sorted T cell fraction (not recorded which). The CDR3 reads CASSPAGIANTEAFF. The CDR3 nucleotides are TGTGCCAGCAGCCCTGCGGGGATTGCGAACACTGAAGCTTTCTTT.